The rows below give T cell receptor beta chains drawn from one sample of a study of blood T cell repertoires in COVID-19. This table comes from immunoSEQ multiplex PCR, and its TCRdb copy is limited to in-frame clones, with some not included. The repertoire holds about 74,000 clones, with around 87% as singletons. The sequenced material came from peripheral blood. The origin of the receptors is a woman older than 75 with active or convalescent COVID-19. Each CDR3 is given with its conserved first and last residue.

V: TRBV5-1
J: TRBJ1-4
CDR3: CASSWGTGIGNEKLFF

V: TRBV19
J: TRBJ1-2
CDR3: CASRASGQPIANYGYTF

V: TRBV9
J: TRBJ1-1
CDR3: CASSVFSWAGNTEAFF

V: TRBV11-2
J: TRBJ2-7
CDR3: CASSPLDSGLRYEQYF

V: TRBV6-6
J: TRBJ1-1
CDR3: CASSYLQNTEAFF

V: TRBV6-5
J: TRBJ2-5
CDR3: CASTPLGTGKETQYF

V: TRBV14
J: TRBJ1-2
CDR3: CASSQGQAPHYGYTF

V: TRBV10-3
J: TRBJ1-2
CDR3: CAIRQGSEPNYGYTF

V: TRBV3-1/TRBV3-2
J: TRBJ2-2
CDR3: CASSLSLPLLAGGELFF

V: TRBV7-9
J: TRBJ2-5
CDR3: CASKSALEETQYF

V: TRBV6-5
J: TRBJ2-7
CDR3: CASSFGGLYEQYF

V: TRBV28
J: TRBJ1-3
CDR3: CASSLGPRNTIYF

V: TRBV18
J: TRBJ2-7
CDR3: CASSPITGLREQYF

V: TRBV5-5
J: TRBJ2-2
CDR3: CASSFNRGTNTGELFF

V: TRBV11-2
J: TRBJ2-2
CDR3: CASSLDWTGLSGELFF

V: TRBV3-1/TRBV3-2
J: TRBJ2-3
CDR3: CASGPGLATDTQYF

V: TRBV28
J: TRBJ1-5
CDR3: CASSPYSGNQPQHF

V: TRBV12-5
J: TRBJ2-5
CDR3: CASGPGQGQETQYF

V: TRBV15
J: TRBJ1-4
CDR3: CALSTAANEKLFF

V: TRBV18
J: TRBJ1-5
CDR3: CASSQGIDPNQPQHF

V: TRBV10-1
J: TRBJ1-1
CDR3: CASSEDRGVKDTEAFF

V: TRBV2
J: TRBJ1-1
CDR3: CATWTPGGMNTEAFF

V: TRBV28
J: TRBJ1-5
CDR3: CASTQGGFLGNQPQHF

V: TRBV27
J: TRBJ1-1
CDR3: CASSSKLTVNTEAFF

V: TRBV2
J: TRBJ2-2
CDR3: CASTEGTLKELFF

V: TRBV3-1/TRBV3-2
J: TRBJ1-2
CDR3: CASSQGPAVLHYGYTF

V: TRBV5-4
J: TRBJ1-2
CDR3: CASSLWGESGYTF

V: TRBV5-4
J: TRBJ2-5
CDR3: CASSSKPSGDFGQETQYF

V: TRBV11-2
J: TRBJ2-3
CDR3: CASSFYTDTQYF

V: TRBV4-3
J: TRBJ1-1
CDR3: CASSQGDRGADTEAFF

V: TRBV2
J: TRBJ2-5
CDR3: CASSGSSAQYF

V: TRBV24-1
J: TRBJ2-1
CDR3: CATSDFASGEQFF

V: TRBV6-2/TRBV6-3
J: TRBJ2-1
CDR3: CASSYSTSGGKTPETNNEQFF

V: TRBV2
J: TRBJ1-5
CDR3: CASSDRQSNQPQHF

V: TRBV30
J: TRBJ1-3
CDR3: CAWSGRRNTIYF

V: TRBV24-1
J: TRBJ2-3
CDR3: CATSDTRGITDTQYF

V: TRBV19
J: TRBJ1-1
CDR3: CASIDRLRTEAFF

V: TRBV5-1
J: TRBJ1-6
CDR3: CASSLSGYDNSPLHF

V: TRBV5-8
J: TRBJ1-5
CDR3: CASSLGGQGPSNQPQHF

V: TRBV7-2
J: TRBJ2-3
CDR3: CASSLMAGTTDTQYF

V: TRBV5-1
J: TRBJ1-4
CDR3: CASSISRGVTEKLFF

V: TRBV9
J: TRBJ2-3
CDR3: CASSALSGDPTDTQYF

V: TRBV11-2
J: TRBJ2-5
CDR3: CASSSLRQGLQTQYF

V: TRBV28
J: TRBJ2-7
CDR3: CASSLAGTYEQYF

V: TRBV6-4
J: TRBJ2-1
CDR3: CASSPDSYNEQFF

V: TRBV27
J: TRBJ1-2
CDR3: CASSSQGWGYTF

V: TRBV3-1/TRBV3-2
J: TRBJ2-5
CDR3: CASSQRPGLAYF

V: TRBV28
J: TRBJ1-4
CDR3: CASNHRDRDEKLFF

V: TRBV7-9
J: TRBJ1-2
CDR3: CASSLKARQGYGYTF

V: TRBV11-2
J: TRBJ1-4
CDR3: CASSLRTGWDEKLFF

V: TRBV7-3
J: TRBJ2-7
CDR3: CASSLTRDRGMDEQYF

V: TRBV5-4
J: TRBJ2-7
CDR3: CASSLAGGINYEQYF

V: TRBV3-1/TRBV3-2
J: TRBJ2-1
CDR3: CASRRTGGTYNEQFF

V: TRBV7-8
J: TRBJ2-7
CDR3: CASSLSMDSYYEQYF

V: TRBV7-2
J: TRBJ2-3
CDR3: CASSLAVRGDTDTQYF